This T cell receptor (beta chain) is drawn from a study of blood T cell repertoires in COVID-19 (dated by TCRdb to 2019 to 2021). For the wider study: Samples covering the acute and convalescent phases of COVID-19 were provided by collaborators in the United States, Italy and Spain. The prospective study material was composed of cDNA or gDNA derived from T cells, B-cell-depleted T cells, or PBMCs. Deeply sampled blood TCRbeta repertoires from subjects exposed to, actively infected with, or recovered from COVID-19 were included in the dataset. A freely available public database, intended as a resource for researchers studying the immune response to SARS-CoV-2, is where the repertoires were released. Samples were obtained from the ongoing ImmuneRACE study (first 160 participants) and from about 1,300 subjects provided by 6 global collaborators. Sample metadata almost always included a de-identified subject ID, COVID-19 status, age in years and sex. Where available, HLA class I and class II types were taken from metadata supplied by the sample provider and were not determined by assay-based typing. Paper-wide results and their limitations: The amount of clinical and demographic metadata varied by source and participant and was provided uncurated.

One collaborating source in Seattle enrolled patients during active infection and followed them longitudinally through the course of disease. Each collaborating institution followed its own protocols to collect whole blood in K2EDTA tubes. For TCRbeta analysis, collaborators shipped samples as frozen whole blood, isolated PBMCs, or DNA extracted from either of those sample types. CDR1 and CDR2, looked up from the germline V gene, are SGHRS and YFSETQ. The V end loses 0 bases and the J end loses 0 bases, and a stretch of 12 bases separates them. CDR3 length: 17 amino acids, cysteine to phenylalanine. Just CDR3 DNA is preserved here, 51 bases in frame from base 1. TCRbeta CDR3 regions were amplified from genomic DNA by means of the immunoSEQ Assay, a bias-controlled multiplex PCR. Processing in the source paper ran as follows. The number of nucleated cells in each sample was estimated by amplification of reference gene primers within the assay. To quantify the absolute abundance of each unique TCRbeta CDR3 rearrangement, sequence reads were collapsed and filtered. For each sample, productive Simpson clonality was calculated as the square root of Simpson's diversity index across productive rearrangements. In TCRdb, the immuneACCESS table is reduced to in-frame sequences with V and J assigned. These tables do not hold every clone; where another copy was compared, an unresolved V gene accounts for under half, and the others remain unexplained. The DNA gave D and trimming, while V, J and clone size come from that table. A total of just over 350,000 clones appear in this sample, less than 90% of them only once. Just over 7% of the sample rests with the top ten.

As to this clone: Its antigen is currently not known. Base qualities are not provided; no much larger clone lies one nucleotide away.

The chain employs TRBV5-1 and TRBJ2-2; the D segment could be TRBD1, given 6 matching bases. The sample comprised peripheral blood. The receptor comes from a woman aged 55-69 years with COVID-19, enrolled during active disease. The CDR3: CASSLAYKGANTGELFF. The DNA sequence is given as TGCGCCAGCAGCTTGGCCTACAAGGGGGCGAACACCGGGGAGCTGTTTTTT.